This TCR beta chain was retrieved from a study of blood T cell repertoires in COVID-19. Data came from immunoSEQ multiplex PCR; TCRdb stores just in-frame clones and leaves some out. The sample records roughly 450,000 clones, roughly 88% being singletons. Cohorts were assigned according to the clinical history that participants reported. Resolution of symptoms, clearance, or two negative PCRs was present in recovered Cohort 3 donors. The sequenced sample was PBMCs or T cells enriched from blood (not recorded which). The TCR sequence derives from a man between 18 and 35 years old who had recovered from COVID-19.

As DNA, the CDR3 is TGCGCCAGCGGAAATAGCGGGAGGGAGATCCACAATGAGCAGTTCTTC. The encoded protein is CASGNSGREIHNEQFF. The chain has TRBV5-1 and TRBJ2-1, with 11 nucleotides matching TRBD2. The CDR3 runs to 16 residues. J was trimmed by 5 bases and V by 7 bases; bases with no gene match: 11. Germline loops: CDR1 SGHRS, CDR2 YFSETQ. The entire variable domain, with the rest obtained from reference TRBV5-1 and TRBJ2-1, is as follows: KAGVTQTPRYLIKTRGQQVTLSCSPISGHRSVSWYQQTPGQGLQFLFEYFSETQRNKGNFPGRFSGRQFSNSRSEMNVSTLELGDSALYLCASGNSGREIHNEQFFGPGTRLTVL.